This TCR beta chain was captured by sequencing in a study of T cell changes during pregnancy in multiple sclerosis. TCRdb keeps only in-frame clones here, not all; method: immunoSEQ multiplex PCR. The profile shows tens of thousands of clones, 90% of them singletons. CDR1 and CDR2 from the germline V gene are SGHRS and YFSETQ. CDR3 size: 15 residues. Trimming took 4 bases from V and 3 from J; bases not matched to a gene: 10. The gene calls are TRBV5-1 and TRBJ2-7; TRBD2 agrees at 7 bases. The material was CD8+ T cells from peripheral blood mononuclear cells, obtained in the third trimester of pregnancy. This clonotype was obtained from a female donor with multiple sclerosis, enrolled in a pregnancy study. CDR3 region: CASSVSAGAIYEQYF. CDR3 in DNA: TGCGCCAGCAGCGTCTCGGCGGGAGCAATCTACGAGCAGTACTTC.